These 10 T cell receptor beta chains were all obtained from the same sample, sequenced in a study of T-cell reconstitution after alpha-beta-depleted transplantation in children. Unique molecular identifiers were built into the TCRbeta library. TCRdb passed the PCR reads through MiXCR, listing each CDR3 protein once. The sample gives some 340,000 distinct CDR3 sequences, approximately 10% of which show up once; 2% to 3% is in the top ten. Source: PBMCs from the stem cell graft donor, taken from the stem cell graft. Receptor source: a human donor who donated a stem cell graft to a child with acute lymphoblastic leukemia.

The chain combines TRBV9 with TRBJ1-2; 8 bases are shared with TRBD1. Germline CDR1 reads SGDLS; CDR2 reads YYNGEE. This CDR3 contains 13 residues. Unmatched junction bases numbered 3, after V lost 3 bases and J lost 5 bases. CDR3 amino acids: CASSGGQEYGYTF. In DNA, the CDR3 is TGTGCCAGCAGCGGGGGACAGGAATATGGCTACACCTTC. Full variable domain (remainder filled in from reference TRBV9 and TRBJ1-2): DSGVTQTPKHLITATGQRVTLRCSPRSGDLSVYWYQQSLDQGLQFLIQYYNGEERAKGNILERFSAQQFPDLHSELNLSSLELGDSALYFCASSGGQEYGYTFGSGTRLTVV.

The gene calls are TRBV7-2 and TRBJ2-5; the D is unclear. Trimming took off 3 bases at V and 2 bases at J, with 7 bases between the two ends. Germline CDR1 reads SGHTA; CDR2 reads FQGNSA. The CDR3 length is 13 residues. The CDR3 region has the DNA TGTGCCAGCAGCTTTTGGTTACAAGAGACCCAGTACTTC. Residues: CASSFWLQETQYF.

This clonotype came up many times. The CDR3 DNA reads as TGTGCCAGCAGCGCTGGACAGTACACCGGGGAGCTGTTTTTT. It yields the protein CASSAGQYTGELFF. The chain couples TRBV9 to TRBJ2-2, with D possibly TRBD1 on 6 matching bases. CDR1 is SGDLS, CDR2 YYNGEE, per germline. Trimming stripped 3 bases from V and 3 bases from J, with 9 bases between. The CDR3 consists of 14 residues.

In its sample, this clonotype was seen a few times. The J gene is TRBJ2-7, the V gene TRBV7-2; the D gene could be TRBD1 or TRBD2 (5 bases each). The CDR3 has 13 residues. The germline V gene has CDR1 SGHTA and CDR2 FQGNSA. Trimming pared 1 base from V and 6 bases from J, leaving 10 bases between. The CDR3 DNA reads TGTGCCAGCAGCTTAGGGGACCTGGGCGAGCAGTACTTC. Translating gives CASSLGDLGEQYF.

This clonotype was counted between two and nine times. J is TRBJ2-2 and V is TRBV5-1; D is unclear. Trimming cost V 0 bases and J 7 bases, with 4 bases left between them. The germline gives CDR1 SGHRS, CDR2 YFSETQ. This CDR3 region has 12 residues. In nucleotides, the CDR3 is TGCGCCAGCAGCTTGGAAATCGGGGAGCTGTTTTTT. It is translated as CASSLEIGELFF. Combining the CDR3 with reference TRBV5-1 and TRBJ2-2 gives the whole variable domain KAGVTQTPRYLIKTRGQQVTLSCSPISGHRSVSWYQQTPGQGLQFLFEYFSETQRNKGNFPGRFSGRQFSNSRSEMNVSTLELGDSALYLCASSLEIGELFFGEGSRLTVL.

This clonotype was detected ten times or more. The V gene is TRBV29-1, the J gene TRBJ1-2; D gene unclear. The CDR3 consists of 12 residues. The V gene lost 6 bases and the J gene lost 2 bases, with 10 bases spanning the gap. The germline V gene has CDR1 SQVTM and CDR2 ANQGSEA. The chain's CDR3 is CSVPRVNYGYTF. DNA for the CDR3: TGCAGCGTACCGCGAGTGAACTATGGCTACACCTTC.

The CDR3 sequence: CASSYHGYEQYF. CDR3 nucleotide sequence: TGTGCCAGCAGCTACCATGGGTACGAGCAGTACTTC. The V gene is TRBV5-8, the J gene TRBJ2-7, with no clear D. The CDR3 length is 12 residues. Looked up from germline, CDR1 is SGHTS and CDR2 is YDEGEE. V lost 3 bases and J 4 bases, leaving 8 bases between the germline ends.

This clonotype was observed a handful of times. V and J are TRBV9 and TRBJ2-1; D gene unclear. This CDR3 is 12 amino acids long. Germline values: CDR1 SGDLS, CDR2 YYNGEE. Trimming stripped 2 bases from V and 15 bases from J, with 15 bases between. Here the CDR3 reads CASSVPFAPLFF. DNA of the CDR3: TGTGCCAGCAGCGTCCCGTTCGCCCCTCTGTTCTTC. The full variable domain, in which reference TRBV9 and TRBJ2-1 provide the parts outside the CDR3, is DSGVTQTPKHLITATGQRVTLRCSPRSGDLSVYWYQQSLDQGLQFLIQYYNGEERAKGNILERFSAQQFPDLHSELNLSSLELGDSALYFCASSVPFAPLFFGPGTRLTVL.

A few counts support this clonotype. The rearrangement joins TRBV7-8 to TRBJ2-7, with D perhaps TRBD1 or TRBD2 (5 bases each). This CDR3 region has 12 residues. Trimming took 6 bases from V and 6 from J, leaving 12 bases between them. The V gene's germline CDR1 is SGHVS and CDR2 FQNEAQ. Written as DNA, the CDR3 is TGTGCCAGCAGTTCCGGGACCCCCGAGCAGTACTTC. Encoded protein: CASSSGTPEQYF.

In its sample, this clonotype was seen many times. V usage is TRBV7-2 and J usage is TRBJ2-4; D assignment may be TRBD1 or TRBD2 (5 bases each). The CDR3 contains 17 residues. Trimming took off 3 bases at V and 0 bases at J, with 15 bases between the two ends. Germline CDR1 is SGHTA and CDR2 is FQGNSA. The CDR3 region has the DNA TGTGCCAGCAGCTTCAACTCGGGACGGCTAGCCAAAAACATTCAGTACTTC. Its protein product is CASSFNSGRLAKNIQYF. The full variable domain, in which reference TRBV7-2 and TRBJ2-4 provide the parts outside the CDR3, is GAGVSQSPSNKVTEKGKDVELRCDPISGHTALYWYRQSLGQGLEFLIYFQGNSAPDKSGLPSDRFSAERTGGSVSTLTIQRTQQEDSAVYLCASSFNSGRLAKNIQYFGAGTRLSVL.